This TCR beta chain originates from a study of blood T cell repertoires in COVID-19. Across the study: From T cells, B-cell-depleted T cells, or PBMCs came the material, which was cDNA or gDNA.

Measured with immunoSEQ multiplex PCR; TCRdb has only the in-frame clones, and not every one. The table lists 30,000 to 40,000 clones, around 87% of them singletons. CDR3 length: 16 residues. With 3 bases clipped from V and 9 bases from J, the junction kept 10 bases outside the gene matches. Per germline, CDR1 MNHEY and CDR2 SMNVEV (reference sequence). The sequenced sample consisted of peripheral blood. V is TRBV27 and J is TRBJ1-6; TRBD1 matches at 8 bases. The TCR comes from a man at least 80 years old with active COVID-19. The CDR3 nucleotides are TGTGCCAGCAGTTTTCTGGACAGGGTGAGCGGTTCACCCCTCCACTTT. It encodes CASSFLDRVSGSPLHF.